What follows describes a single T cell receptor beta chain. Its antigen is unknown. Using its own MiXCR run on the 5' RACE reads, TCRdb lists one record per CDR3 protein. The data show approximately 620,000 distinct CDR3 sequences, approximately 9% seen once. The data were taken from a study of identical twins. Study outcomes and limitations: A lower insertion count was a feature of abundant cord blood beta clonotypes, with no such feature in memory repertoires. Surplus twin overlap in beta out-of-frame sequences was less pronounced.

Germline V gives CDR1 MDHEN, CDR2 SYDVKM. This CDR3 is 15 amino acids long. V was clipped by 4 bases and J by 2 bases; unmatched bases: 5. The data also belong to a second study, concerning yellow fever vaccine responses in identical twins. That paper notes: Convergence reportedly seemed to mark part of the twins' vaccine T cell response, with personalization marking the rest.

The sample consisted of PBMCs. The chain uses TRBV28 and TRBJ2-3; TRBD2 matches 8 bases. This receptor was taken from a woman in her late teens or twenties in good health. CDR3 region: CASSSLTSATDTQYF. CDR3 sequence (DNA): TGTGCCAGCAGTTCCTTGACTAGCGCCACAGATACGCAGTATTTT.